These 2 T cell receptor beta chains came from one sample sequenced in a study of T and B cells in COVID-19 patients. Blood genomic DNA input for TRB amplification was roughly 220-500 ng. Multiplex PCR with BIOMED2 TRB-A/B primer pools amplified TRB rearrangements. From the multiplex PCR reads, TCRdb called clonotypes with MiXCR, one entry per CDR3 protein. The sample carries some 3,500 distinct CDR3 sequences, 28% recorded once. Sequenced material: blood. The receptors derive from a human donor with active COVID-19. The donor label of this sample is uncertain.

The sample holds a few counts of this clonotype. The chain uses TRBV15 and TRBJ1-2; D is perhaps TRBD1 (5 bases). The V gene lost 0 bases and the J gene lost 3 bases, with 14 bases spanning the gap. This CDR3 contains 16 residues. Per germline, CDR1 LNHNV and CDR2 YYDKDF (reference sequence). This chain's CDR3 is CATSRDPGETDYGYTF. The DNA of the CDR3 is TGTGCCACCAGCAGAGATCCGGGGGAGACGGACTATGGCTACACCTTC. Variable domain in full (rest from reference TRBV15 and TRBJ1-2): DAMVIQNPRYQVTQFGKPVTLSCSQTLNHNVMYWYQQKSSQAPKLLFHYYDKDFNNEADTPDNFQSRRPNTSFCFLDIRSPGLGDTAMYLCATSRDPGETDYGYTFGSGTRLTVV.

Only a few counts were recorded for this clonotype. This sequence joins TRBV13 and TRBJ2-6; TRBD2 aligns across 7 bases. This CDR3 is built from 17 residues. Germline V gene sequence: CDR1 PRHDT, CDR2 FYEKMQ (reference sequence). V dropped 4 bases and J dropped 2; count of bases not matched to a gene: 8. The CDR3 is CASSSMGGVAGANVLTF. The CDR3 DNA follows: TGTGCCAGCAGCTCTATGGGGGGGGTTGCTGGGGCCAACGTCCTGACTTTC.